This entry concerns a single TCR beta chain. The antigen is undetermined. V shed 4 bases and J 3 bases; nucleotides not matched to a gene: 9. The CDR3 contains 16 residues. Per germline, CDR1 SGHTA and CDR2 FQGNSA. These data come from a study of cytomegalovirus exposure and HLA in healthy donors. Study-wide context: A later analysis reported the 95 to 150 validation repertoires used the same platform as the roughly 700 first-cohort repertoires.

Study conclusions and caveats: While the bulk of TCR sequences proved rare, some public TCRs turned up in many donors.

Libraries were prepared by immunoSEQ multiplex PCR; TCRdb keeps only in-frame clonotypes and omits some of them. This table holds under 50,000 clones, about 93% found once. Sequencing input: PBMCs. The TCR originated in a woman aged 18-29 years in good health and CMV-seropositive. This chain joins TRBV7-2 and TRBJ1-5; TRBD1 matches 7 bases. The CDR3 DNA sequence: TGTGCCAGCAGCTCCCTTCCAGGGGGATTCAATCAGCCCCAGCATTTT. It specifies CASSSLPGGFNQPQHF.